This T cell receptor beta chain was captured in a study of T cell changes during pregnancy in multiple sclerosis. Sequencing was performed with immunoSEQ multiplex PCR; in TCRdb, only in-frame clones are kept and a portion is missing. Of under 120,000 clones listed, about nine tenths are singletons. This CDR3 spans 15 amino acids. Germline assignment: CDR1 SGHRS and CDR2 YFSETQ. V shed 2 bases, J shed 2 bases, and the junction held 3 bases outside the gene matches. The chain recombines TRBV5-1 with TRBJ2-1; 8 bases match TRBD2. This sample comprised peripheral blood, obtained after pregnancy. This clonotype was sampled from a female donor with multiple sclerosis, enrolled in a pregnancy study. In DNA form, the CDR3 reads TGCGCCAGCAGCTTAGCGGGGGCCGCCTACAATGAGCAGTTCTTC. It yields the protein CASSLAGAAYNEQFF. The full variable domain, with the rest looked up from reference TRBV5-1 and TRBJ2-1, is KAGVTQTPRYLIKTRGQQVTLSCSPISGHRSVSWYQQTPGQGLQFLFEYFSETQRNKGNFPGRFSGRQFSNSRSEMNVSTLELGDSALYLCASSLAGAAYNEQFFGPGTRLTVL.